Each of the 10 T cell receptor beta chains below was sequenced from the same sample in a study of cytomegalovirus exposure and HLA in healthy donors. Use of 60 Vbeta and 13 Jbeta primers characterized the PCR. The protocol was immunoSEQ multiplex PCR, while the TCRdb copy is restricted to in-frame clones and leaves out a portion. The sample contains some 130,000 clones, 80% of which appear only once. The sequenced sample was PBMCs. These receptors all stem from a man in his thirties or forties in good health.

This rearrangement joins TRBV29-1 to TRBJ1-2; 10 nucleotides align to TRBD1. This CDR3 has 13 residues. Germline V gene sequence: CDR1 SQVTM, CDR2 ANQGSEA. V gave up 6 bases and J gave up 4 bases; unmatched junction bases: 5. The CDR3 DNA reads as TGCAGCGTCCCCGGGACAGGGGCCTATGGCTACACCTTC. It encodes CSVPGTGAYGYTF. Variable domain in full (rest from reference TRBV29-1 and TRBJ1-2): SAVISQKPSRDICQRGTSLTIQCQVDSQVTMMFWYRQQPGQSLTLIATANQGSEATYESGFVIDKFPISRPNLTFSTLTVSNMSPEDSSIYLCSVPGTGAYGYTFGSGTRLTVV.

V usage is TRBV6-5 and J usage is TRBJ1-1; no reliable D call. Germline CDR1 reads MNHEY; CDR2 reads SVGAGI. The CDR3 is 14 residues long. The V gene lost 2 bases and the J gene lost 7 bases, with 14 bases spanning the gap. The DNA for the CDR3 is TGTGCCAGCAGTTACGAGCGGGCCCGGGGTGAAGCTTTCTTT. Protein: CASSYERARGEAFF.

This clone turned up a few times. The V and J genes are TRBV2 and TRBJ2-5; 7 positions match TRBD2. Germline loops: CDR1 SNHLY, CDR2 FYNNEI. The CDR3 is 15 residues long. The V and J ends lost 6 bases and 1 base, in that order; junction bases with no gene match: 8. The CDR3 is CASRAGGTRQETQYF. The CDR3 bases are TGTGCCAGCAGGGCCGGGGGGACCCGCCAAGAGACCCAGTACTTC.

The V and J genes are TRBV13 and TRBJ2-7, with D perhaps TRBD1 (6 bases). Germline V CDR1 and CDR2: PRHDT, FYEKMQ (reference sequence). The length of the CDR3 is 15 residues. V was trimmed by 5 bases and J by 7 bases, leaving 21 bases between them. CDR3 coding DNA: TGTGCCAGCAGCCCGGGCCCTCAGCAAAGGGGGGAGCAGTACTTC. Amino acids: CASSPGPQQRGEQYF.

J is TRBJ2-1 and V is TRBV7-2, with 8 bases aligning to TRBD2. The V segment lost 1 base and the J segment 8 bases; nucleotides outside the gene matches: 10. Germline lookup yields CDR1 SGHTA and CDR2 FQGNSA. CDR3 length: 16 residues. CDR3 loop: CASSLVHSGMAYEQFF. The DNA for the CDR3 is TGTGCCAGCAGCTTAGTTCATAGCGGGATGGCTTATGAGCAGTTCTTC.

The CDR3 region is CASRDLAGGRNEQFF. Written as DNA, the CDR3 is TGTGCCAGTAGGGATCTAGCGGGAGGGCGGAATGAGCAGTTCTTC. This rearrangement joins TRBV19 to TRBJ2-1; 12 bases match TRBD2. Germline values: CDR1 LNHDA, CDR2 SQIVND (reference sequence). V shed 6 bases and J 7 bases; nucleotides not matched to a gene: 7. The CDR3 length is 15 residues.

The chain couples TRBV5-8 to TRBJ2-7, with 12 positions matching TRBD2. Looked up from germline, CDR1 is SGHTS and CDR2 is YDEGEE. This CDR3 is 14 amino acids long. Trimming at V came to 5 bases and at J to 3 bases, leaving 3 bases not matched to a gene. This chain's CDR3 is CASRWGLAGYEQYF. CDR3 bases: TGTGCCAGCAGGTGGGGACTAGCGGGCTACGAGCAGTACTTC.

CDR3 nucleotides: TGTGCCAGCAGTTTTAGCGGGAGGGCCTACGAGCAGTACTTC. Encoded protein: CASSFSGRAYEQYF. The chain links TRBV27 to TRBJ2-7, with 11 bases lining up with TRBD2. J gave up 2 bases and V 3 bases, and 0 bases lay outside the gene matches. This CDR3 region has 14 residues. Looked up from germline, CDR1 is MNHEY and CDR2 is SMNVEV (reference sequence).

The chain uses TRBV5-1 and TRBJ1-2; tentatively, D is TRBD1 (5 bases). V lost 4 bases to trimming and J lost 2 bases, with 15 bases between them. The CDR3 runs to 15 residues. Germline lookup yields CDR1 SGHRS and CDR2 YFSETQ. For the CDR3, the DNA is TGCGCCAGCAGCCCCACAGGTGGTCACAACTATGGCTACACCTTC. It specifies CASSPTGGHNYGYTF. Full variable domain (remainder filled in from reference TRBV5-1 and TRBJ1-2): KAGVTQTPRYLIKTRGQQVTLSCSPISGHRSVSWYQQTPGQGLQFLFEYFSETQRNKGNFPGRFSGRQFSNSRSEMNVSTLELGDSALYLCASSPTGGHNYGYTFGSGTRLTVV.

This clone was counted only a few times. The V and J genes are TRBV4-2 and TRBJ2-7; TRBD1 matches 8 bases. This CDR3 is 15 amino acids long. Unmatched junction bases numbered 5, after V lost 1 base and J lost 3 bases. CDR1 is LGHNA, CDR2 YNFKEQ, per germline. This CDR3 is CASSQVSGTGYEQYF. The CDR3 DNA reads TGTGCCAGCAGCCAAGTCTCAGGGACAGGCTACGAGCAGTACTTC.